These T cell receptor beta chains were read from a single sample in a study of T-cell reconstitution after alpha-beta-depleted transplantation in children. TCRdb reprocessed the PCR reads via MiXCR and lists one record per CDR3 protein. The sample holds around 340,000 distinct CDR3 sequences, roughly 14% seen once. This specimen was PBMCs, taken from the stem cell graft. Every receptor here comes from a human donor who donated a stem cell graft to a child with Fanconi anemia. Each CDR3 is given with its conserved first and last residue. Each record gives: V gene, D gene, clone size, J gene, CDR3 DNA, CDR3 protein. The D gene is left open where the match is weak. A clone size is listed for some rows: how often the clone was seen (once, few, many), or a class if it is expanded.

TRBV6-2/TRBV6-3	NA	few	TRBJ2-2	TGTGCCAGCAGTTACCTCCTCGAGTGGGGCCGGAGGACCGGGGAGCTGTTTTTT	CASSYLLEWGRRTGELFF
TRBV20-1	TRBD1	NA	TRBJ1-2	TGCAGTGCTAGAGTGGGACAGGGCAGCAAGGGCTACACCTTC	CSARVGQGSKGYTF
TRBV2	NA	few	TRBJ1-5	TGTGCCAGCAGGGATTCTCGCAATCAGCCCCAGCATTTT	CASRDSRNQPQHF
TRBV11-2	NA	few	TRBJ1-2	TGTGCCAGCAAGCATCCGGGCCTCGGGGAGGATGGCTACACCTTC	CASKHPGLGEDGYTF
TRBV6-2/TRBV6-3	TRBD2	few	TRBJ2-1	TGTGCCAGCAGTTACGGTGGTAGCGGGGGCTACAATGAGCAGTTCTTC	CASSYGGSGGYNEQFF
TRBV18	TRBD1	few	TRBJ1-1	TGTGCCAGCCGGGACAGTTCTAACACTGAAGCTTTCTTT	CASRDSSNTEAFF
TRBV6-1	NA	NA	TRBJ2-4	TGTGCCAGCAGGAAGGGGTCTTATTCCATTCAGTACTTC	CASRKGSYSIQYF
TRBV12-3/TRBV12-4	TRBD2	few	TRBJ2-1	TGTGCCAGCAGGGGACTAGGCTACAATGAGCAGTTCTTC	CASRGLGYNEQFF
TRBV7-2	TRBD1	NA	TRBJ1-2	TGTGCCAGCAGCTTCAGTGGACAGGGTTTGAATGGCTACACCTTC	CASSFSGQGLNGYTF
TRBV4-2	NA	NA	TRBJ2-2	TGTGCCAGCAGCCAAGAGACCCCCTACACCGGGGAGCTGTTTTTT	CASSQETPYTGELFF
TRBV20-1	NA	many	TRBJ1-2	TGCAGTGCTAGATCGGGGGCCTACTATGGCTACACCTTC	CSARSGAYYGYTF
TRBV7-2	TRBD1	NA	TRBJ1-2	TGTGCCAGCAGCTTGAATGGACAGGGGGATGGCTACACCTTC	CASSLNGQGDGYTF
TRBV5-1	TRBD2	NA	TRBJ2-3	TGCGCCAGCAGTGGGGAGGGTTTCTCTGATACGCAGTATTTT	CASSGEGFSDTQYF
TRBV15	TRBD1	few	TRBJ1-5	TGTGCCACCAGCAGAGATCAGAACAGGGGGTATCAGCCCCAGCATTTT	CATSRDQNRGYQPQHF
TRBV7-7	NA	NA	TRBJ2-1	TGTGCTAGCAGCCCGCACTGCGATGAGCAGTTCTTC	CASSPHCDEQFF
TRBV14	TRBD2	NA	TRBJ2-1	TGTGCCAGCAGGTACGGGACTAGCGGCTACAATGAGCAGTTCTTC	CASRYGTSGYNEQFF